These 7 T cell receptor beta chains share one sample of origin, sequenced in a study of beta chain features in type 1 diabetes. Expressed TCRB transcripts were sequenced because the entire RNA isolate underwent reverse transcription. The repertoire was sequenced with immunoSEQ multiplex PCR; TCRdb's copy has only in-frame clones and lacks some. This table has fewer than 650,000 clones, 15% appearing once. Sequenced material: naive CD4+ T cells from blood. The receptors were gathered from a man younger than 35 in good health.

DNA of the CDR3: TGCGCCAGCAGCCAGCTTAGCGGGAGCAGCAATGAGCAGTTCTTC. This gives the protein CASSQLSGSSNEQFF. The V call is TRBV4-3, the J call TRBJ2-1; 9 bases align to TRBD2. J was trimmed by 6 bases and V by 3 bases; bases with no gene match: 6. Germline assignment: CDR1 LGHNA and CDR2 YSLEER. This CDR3 spans 15 amino acids.

In this sample, this clone turned up a few times. The rearrangement joins TRBV7-3 to TRBJ2-2; 7 bases are shared with TRBD1. Germline CDR1 SGHTA, CDR2 FQGTGA. The V segment lost 5 bases and the J segment 8 bases; nucleotides outside the gene matches: 8. The CDR3 is 14 residues long. The CDR3 sequence is CASSPRQGVGELFF. CDR3 bases: TGTGCCAGCAGCCCCCGACAGGGAGTAGGGGAGCTGTTTTTT.

This clone showed up just a few times. The V gene is TRBV2, the J gene TRBJ1-2; D ambiguous. CDR1 and CDR2 (germline): SNHLY, FYNNEI. The CDR3 spans 17 residues. V was cut by 1 base and J by 1 base, with 16 bases left in between. CDR3 protein: CASSEDFWKSLNYGYTF. CDR3 nucleotide sequence: TGTGCCAGCAGTGAAGACTTCTGGAAGTCCCTTAACTATGGCTACACCTTC.

Comments on this clone: At the DNA level, this CDR3 is encoded by other sequences in the same sample as well. The genes are TRBV7-2 and TRBJ1-2; D gene uncertain. Germline CDR1 SGHTA, CDR2 FQGNSA. V lost 1 base and J lost 4, with 4 bases in between. The CDR3 runs 12 residues. This CDR3 is CASSLGGYGYTF. The CDR3 DNA is TGTGCCAGCAGCTTAGGAGGCTATGGCTACACCTTC.

This clone was seen only a few times. This sequence joins TRBV6-6 and TRBJ2-7; D unresolved. CDR1 MNHNY and CDR2 SVGAGI come from the germline V gene (reference sequence). This CDR3 region has 12 residues. Between the trimmed V and J ends, which lost 5 bases and 6 bases, there was a span of 11 bases. CDR3 bases: TGTGCCAGCAGTGTGGCCCTCCGCGAGCAGTACTTC. It codes for CASSVALREQYF.

There are a few counts of this clone. V is TRBV7-9 and J is TRBJ1-1, with unresolved D. Germline V gives CDR1 SEHNR, CDR2 FQNEAQ (reference sequence). The CDR3 consists of 13 residues. V was clipped by 1 base and J by 1 base, with 4 bases between them. For the CDR3, the DNA is TGTGCCAGCAGCTTAGAGACGAACACTGAAGCTTTCTTT. Its protein product is CASSLETNTEAFF.

The genes are TRBV7-8 and TRBJ1-5; D remains unclear. This CDR3 has 16 amino acids. Between the trimmed V and J ends, which lost 1 base and 3 bases, there was a span of 13 bases. Germline values: CDR1 SGHVS, CDR2 FQNEAQ. CDR3 protein: CASSLVGVSNNQPQHF. CDR3 DNA sequence: TGTGCCAGCAGCTTAGTTGGGGTGTCGAACAATCAGCCCCAGCATTTT.